The clone carrying this TCR beta chain appeared many times. The antigen is undetermined. The sample's time point: newly diagnosed GD, antithyroid drugs for less than 3 months. Isolated PBMC RNA provided the starting material for the TCR library. Arm-PCR of CDR3 regions with iRepertoire HTBI primers generated TCR beta libraries. TCRdb processed the multiplex PCR reads anew with MiXCR; each CDR3 protein has one entry. The table records 300,000 to 400,000 distinct CDR3 sequences, around 17% of them present only once. Germline values: CDR1 SGHRS, CDR2 YFSETQ. The junction had 6 bases not matched to a gene; V was cut back by 0 bases and J by 2 bases. This CDR3 has 16 residues. The record originates from a study of regulatory T cells in long-lasting Graves disease. Overall study results and limits: Favored usage of TRBV28, TRBJ1-2 and TRBJ2-5 was recorded in persistent disease.

This sample also appeared in a second study, on T cells in Graves' hyperthyroidism and ophthalmopathy. As that study records: The primer set for the first-round RT-PCR of the TCR CDR3 was HTBI.

This clonotype originated in a man aged 35 to 55 with Graves disease. The rearrangement links TRBV5-1 to TRBJ2-7, with 9 bases lining up with TRBD1. The sequenced sample was peripheral blood mononuclear cells (PBMCs), obtained at new diagnosis, from a patient treated with antithyroid drugs. CDR3 bases: TGCGCCAGCAGCTTGGATACAGGGGGCGCAACCTACGAGCAGTACTTC. Translating gives CASSLDTGGATYEQYF.